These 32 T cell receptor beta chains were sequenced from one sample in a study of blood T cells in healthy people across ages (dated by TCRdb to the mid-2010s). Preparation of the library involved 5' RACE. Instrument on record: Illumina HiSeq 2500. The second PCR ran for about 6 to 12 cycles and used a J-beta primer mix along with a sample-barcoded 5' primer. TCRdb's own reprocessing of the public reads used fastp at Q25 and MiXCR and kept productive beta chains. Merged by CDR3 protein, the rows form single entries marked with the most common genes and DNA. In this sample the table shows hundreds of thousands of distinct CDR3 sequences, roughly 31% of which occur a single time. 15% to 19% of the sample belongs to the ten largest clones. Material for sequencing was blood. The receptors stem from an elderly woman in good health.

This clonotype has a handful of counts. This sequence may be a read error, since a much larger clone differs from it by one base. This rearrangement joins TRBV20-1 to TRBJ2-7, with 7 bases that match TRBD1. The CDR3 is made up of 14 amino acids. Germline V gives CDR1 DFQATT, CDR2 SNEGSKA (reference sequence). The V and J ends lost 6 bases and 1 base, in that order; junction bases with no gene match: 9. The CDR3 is CSAICTTGSYEQYF. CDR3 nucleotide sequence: TGCAGTGCAATTTGTACGACAGGGTCCTACGAGCAGTACTTC.

CDR3 sequence: CASSQVGGHQPQHF. The DNA of the CDR3 is TGTGCCAGCAGCCAAGTCGGGGGGCATCAGCCCCAGCATTTT. This chain uses TRBV3-1 with TRBJ1-5, with D possibly matching TRBD1 (6 bases). The germline CDR1 and CDR2 sequences are LGHDT and YNNKEL (reference sequence). Trimming removed 1 base at V and 5 bases at J, with 9 bases between. CDR3 length equals 14 residues.

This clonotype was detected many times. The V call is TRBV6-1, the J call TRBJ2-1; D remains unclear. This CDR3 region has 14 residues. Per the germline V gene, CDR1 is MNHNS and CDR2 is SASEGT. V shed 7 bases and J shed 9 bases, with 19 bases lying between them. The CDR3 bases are TGTGCCAGCATGCAAAAGGGCTCCCCCGGTGAGCAGTTCTTC. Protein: CASMQKGSPGEQFF.

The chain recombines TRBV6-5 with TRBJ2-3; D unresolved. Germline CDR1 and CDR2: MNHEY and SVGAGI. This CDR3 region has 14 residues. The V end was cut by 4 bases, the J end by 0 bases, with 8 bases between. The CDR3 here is CASSFQTSTDTQYF. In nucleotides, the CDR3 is TGTGCCAGCAGTTTTCAGACTAGCACAGATACGCAGTATTTT.

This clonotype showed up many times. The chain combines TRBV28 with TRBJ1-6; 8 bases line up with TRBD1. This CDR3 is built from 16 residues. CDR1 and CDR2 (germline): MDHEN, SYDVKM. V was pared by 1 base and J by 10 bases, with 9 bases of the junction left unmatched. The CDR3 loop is CASSLSVRGRLSPLHF. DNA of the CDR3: TGTGCCAGCAGTTTATCGGTCAGGGGGCGTTTATCACCCCTCCACTTT.

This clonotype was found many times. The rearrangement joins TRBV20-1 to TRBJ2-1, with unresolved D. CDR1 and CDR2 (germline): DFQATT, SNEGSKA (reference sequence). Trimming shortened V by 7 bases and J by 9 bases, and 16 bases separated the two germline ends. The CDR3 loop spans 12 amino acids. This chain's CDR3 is CSVPDSFGEQFF. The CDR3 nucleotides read TGCAGTGTACCTGATTCTTTCGGTGAGCAGTTCTTC.

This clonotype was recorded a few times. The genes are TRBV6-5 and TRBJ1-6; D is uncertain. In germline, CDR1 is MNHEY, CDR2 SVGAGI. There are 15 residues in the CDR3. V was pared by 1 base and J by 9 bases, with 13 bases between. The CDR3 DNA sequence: TGTGCCAGCAGTTACTTCCCGGGGTTGAGTTCACCCCTCCACTTT. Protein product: CASSYFPGLSSPLHF.

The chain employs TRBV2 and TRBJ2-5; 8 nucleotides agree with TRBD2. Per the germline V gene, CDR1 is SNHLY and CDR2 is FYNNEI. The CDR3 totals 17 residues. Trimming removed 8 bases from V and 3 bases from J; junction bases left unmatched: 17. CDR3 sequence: CASEGRWVAGSEETQYF. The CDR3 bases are TGTGCCAGCGAGGGGCGTTGGGTAGCGGGGAGTGAAGAGACCCAGTACTTC.

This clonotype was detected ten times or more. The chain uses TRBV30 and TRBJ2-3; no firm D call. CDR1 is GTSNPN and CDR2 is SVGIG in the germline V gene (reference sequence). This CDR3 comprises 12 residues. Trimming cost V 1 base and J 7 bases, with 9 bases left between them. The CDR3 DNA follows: TGTGCCTGGAGTGCCCAGGTTAATACGCAGTATTTT. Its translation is CAWSAQVNTQYF.

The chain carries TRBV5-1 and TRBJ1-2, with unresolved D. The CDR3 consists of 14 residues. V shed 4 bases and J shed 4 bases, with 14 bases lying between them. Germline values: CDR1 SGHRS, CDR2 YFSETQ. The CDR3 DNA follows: TGCGCCAGCAGCGTAGGCCTCTCGTCCTATGGCTACACCTTC. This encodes CASSVGLSSYGYTF.

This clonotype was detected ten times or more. The CDR3 sequence is CASSTPGTMETQYF. The CDR3 DNA reads TGTGCCAGCAGTACGCCCGGGACCATGGAGACCCAGTACTTC. The chain employs TRBV28 and TRBJ2-5, with D perhaps matching TRBD1 or TRBD2 (5 bases each). Per germline, CDR1 MDHEN and CDR2 SYDVKM. V was trimmed by 5 bases and J by 5 bases, leaving 15 bases between them. The length of the CDR3 is 14 residues.

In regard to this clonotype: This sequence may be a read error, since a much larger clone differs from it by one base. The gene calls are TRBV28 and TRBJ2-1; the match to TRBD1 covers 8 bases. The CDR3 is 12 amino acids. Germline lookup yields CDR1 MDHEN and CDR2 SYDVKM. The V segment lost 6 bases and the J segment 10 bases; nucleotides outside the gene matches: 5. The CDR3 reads CASSDRGVEQFF. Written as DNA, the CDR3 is TGTGCCAGCAGCGACAGGGGCGTCGAGCAGTTCTTC.

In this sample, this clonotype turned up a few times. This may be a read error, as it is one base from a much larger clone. CDR3 sequence reads: CASSLAGREVDQYF. The CDR3 DNA sequence: TGTGCCAGCAGCTTAGCTGGCAGGGAAGTTGATCAGTACTTC. This chain links TRBV7-8 with TRBJ2-5, with D maybe TRBD1 (5 bases). V was shortened by 0 bases and J by 11 bases, with 16 bases between the two germline ends. Germline V gives CDR1 SGHVS, CDR2 FQNEAQ. This CDR3 contains 14 residues.

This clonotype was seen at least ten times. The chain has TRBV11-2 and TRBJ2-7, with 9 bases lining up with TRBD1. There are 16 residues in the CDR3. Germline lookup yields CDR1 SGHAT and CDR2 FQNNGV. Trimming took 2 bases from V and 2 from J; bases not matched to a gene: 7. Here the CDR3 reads CASSLNLGTGTYEQYF. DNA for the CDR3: TGTGCCAGCAGCTTAAATTTGGGGACAGGGACCTACGAGCAGTACTTC.

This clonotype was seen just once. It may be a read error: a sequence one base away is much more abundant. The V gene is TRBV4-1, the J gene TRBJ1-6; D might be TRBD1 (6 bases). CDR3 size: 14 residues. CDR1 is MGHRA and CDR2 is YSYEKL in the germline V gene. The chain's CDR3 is CVSSQDRRDSPLHF. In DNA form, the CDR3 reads TGCGTCAGCAGCCAAGACAGGCGAGATTCACCCCTCCACTTT.

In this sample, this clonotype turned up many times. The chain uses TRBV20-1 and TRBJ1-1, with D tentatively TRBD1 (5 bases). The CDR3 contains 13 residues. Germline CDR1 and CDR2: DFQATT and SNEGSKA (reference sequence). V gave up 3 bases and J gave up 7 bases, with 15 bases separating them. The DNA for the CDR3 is TGCAGTGCTAGGGGGGGTTTCAGCATTGAAGCTTTCTTT. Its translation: CSARGGFSIEAFF.

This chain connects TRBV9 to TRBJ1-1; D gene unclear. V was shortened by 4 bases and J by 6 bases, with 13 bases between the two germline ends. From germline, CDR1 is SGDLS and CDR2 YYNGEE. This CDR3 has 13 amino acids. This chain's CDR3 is CASSSWGVPEAFF. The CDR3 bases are TGTGCCAGCAGCAGTTGGGGTGTCCCTGAAGCTTTCTTT. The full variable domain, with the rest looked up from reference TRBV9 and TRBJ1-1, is DSGVTQTPKHLITATGQRVTLRCSPRSGDLSVYWYQQSLDQGLQFLIQYYNGEERAKGNILERFSAQQFPDLHSELNLSSLELGDSALYFCASSSWGVPEAFFGQGTRLTVV.

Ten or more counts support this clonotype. The CDR3 here is CASSQERSRGASSYEQYF. CDR3 coding DNA: TGCGCCAGCAGCCAAGAAAGGTCGCGGGGGGCTAGCTCCTACGAGCAGTACTTC. This chain joins TRBV4-1 and TRBJ2-7; 8 bases line up with TRBD2. The CDR3 totals 18 residues. Per germline, CDR1 MGHRA and CDR2 YSYEKL. V trimming: 0 bases; J trimming: 0 bases; junction bases outside the gene matches: 10.

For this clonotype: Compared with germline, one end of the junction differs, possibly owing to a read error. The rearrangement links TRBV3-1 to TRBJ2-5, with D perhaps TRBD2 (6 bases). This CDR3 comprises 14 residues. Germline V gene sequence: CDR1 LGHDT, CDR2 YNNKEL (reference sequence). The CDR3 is CVSSQGTSSPRQYF. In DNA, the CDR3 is TGTGTCAGCAGTCAAGGAACTAGCTCTCCTCGGCAGTACTTC.

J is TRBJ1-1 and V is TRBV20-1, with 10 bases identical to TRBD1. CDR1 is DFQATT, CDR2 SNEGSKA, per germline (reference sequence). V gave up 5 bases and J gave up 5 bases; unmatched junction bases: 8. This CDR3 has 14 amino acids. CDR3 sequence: CSAGRTGGRTEAFF. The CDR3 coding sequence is TGCAGTGCTGGGCGGACAGGGGGAAGAACTGAAGCTTTCTTT.

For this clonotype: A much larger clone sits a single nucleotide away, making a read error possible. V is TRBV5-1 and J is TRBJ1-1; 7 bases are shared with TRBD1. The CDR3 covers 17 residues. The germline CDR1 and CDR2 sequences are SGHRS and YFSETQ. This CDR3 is CVSSLRQGGTVGTEAFF. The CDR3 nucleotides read TGCGTCAGCAGCTTACGACAGGGAGGGACGGTAGGCACTGAAGCTTTCTTT.

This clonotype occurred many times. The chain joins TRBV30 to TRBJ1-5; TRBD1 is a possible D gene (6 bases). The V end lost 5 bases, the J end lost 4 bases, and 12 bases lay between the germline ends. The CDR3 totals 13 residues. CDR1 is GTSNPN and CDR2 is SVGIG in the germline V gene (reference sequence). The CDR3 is CAWGRDINQPQHF. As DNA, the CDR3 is TGTGCCTGGGGGAGGGACATTAATCAGCCCCAGCATTTT.

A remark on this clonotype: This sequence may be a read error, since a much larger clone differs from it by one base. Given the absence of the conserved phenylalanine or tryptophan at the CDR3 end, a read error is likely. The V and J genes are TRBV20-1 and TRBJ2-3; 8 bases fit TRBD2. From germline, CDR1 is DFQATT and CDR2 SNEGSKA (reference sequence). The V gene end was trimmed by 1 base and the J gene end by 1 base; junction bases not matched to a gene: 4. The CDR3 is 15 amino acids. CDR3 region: CSARVGAGGTDTQYL. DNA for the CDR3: TGCAGTGCTAGAGTTGGAGCGGGGGGCACAGATACGCAGTATTTG.

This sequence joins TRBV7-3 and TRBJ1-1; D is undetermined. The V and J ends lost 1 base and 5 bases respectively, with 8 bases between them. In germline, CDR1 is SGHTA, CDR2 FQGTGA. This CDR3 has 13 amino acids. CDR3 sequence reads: CASSLRGWTEAFF. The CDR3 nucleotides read TGTGCCAGCAGCTTAAGAGGATGGACTGAAGCTTTCTTT.

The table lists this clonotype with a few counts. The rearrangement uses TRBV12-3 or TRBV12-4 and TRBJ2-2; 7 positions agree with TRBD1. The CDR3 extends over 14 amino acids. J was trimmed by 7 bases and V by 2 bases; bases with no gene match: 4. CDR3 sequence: CASSLRGPGGELFF. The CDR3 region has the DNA TGTGCCAGCAGTTTAAGGGGGCCTGGCGGGGAGCTGTTTTTT.

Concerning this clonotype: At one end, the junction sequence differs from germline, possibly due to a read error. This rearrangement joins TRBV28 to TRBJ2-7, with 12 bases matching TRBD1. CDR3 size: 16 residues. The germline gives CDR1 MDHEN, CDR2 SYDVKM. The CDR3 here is CAGSPPGQGANNEQYF. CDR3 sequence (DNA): TGTGCCGGCAGTCCCCCGGGACAGGGGGCAAACAATGAGCAGTACTTC.

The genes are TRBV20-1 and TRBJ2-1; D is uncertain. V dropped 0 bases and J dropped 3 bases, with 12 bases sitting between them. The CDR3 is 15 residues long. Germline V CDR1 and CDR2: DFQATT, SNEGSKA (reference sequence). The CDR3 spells CSARDLGNVYNEQFF. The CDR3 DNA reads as TGCAGTGCTAGAGATCTAGGGAATGTCTACAATGAGCAGTTCTTC.

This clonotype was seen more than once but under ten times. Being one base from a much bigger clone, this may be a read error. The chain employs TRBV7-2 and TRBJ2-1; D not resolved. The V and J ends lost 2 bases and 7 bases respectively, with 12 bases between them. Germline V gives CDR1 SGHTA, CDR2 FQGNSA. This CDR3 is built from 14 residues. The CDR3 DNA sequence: TGTGCCAGCAGCTTAAATCCGGTGGGGAATGAGCAGTTCTTC. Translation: CASSLNPVGNEQFF.

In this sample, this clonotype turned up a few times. CDR3 sequence: CATSRDLISEYPQHF. In nucleotides, the CDR3 is TGTGCCACCAGCAGAGATCTCATTTCGGAGTACCCCCAGCATTTT. The gene calls are TRBV15 and TRBJ1-5, with unresolved D. The CDR3 covers 15 residues. V lost 0 bases to trimming and J lost 10 bases, with 16 bases between them. Germline lookup yields CDR1 LNHNV and CDR2 YYDKDF (reference sequence). Looking up the rest from reference TRBV15 and TRBJ1-5 gives the full variable domain: DAMVIQNPRYQVTQFGKPVTLSCSQTLNHNVMYWYQQKSSQAPKLLFHYYDKDFNNEADTPDNFQSRRPNTSFCFLDIRSPGLGDTAMYLCATSRDLISEYPQHFGDGTRLSIL.

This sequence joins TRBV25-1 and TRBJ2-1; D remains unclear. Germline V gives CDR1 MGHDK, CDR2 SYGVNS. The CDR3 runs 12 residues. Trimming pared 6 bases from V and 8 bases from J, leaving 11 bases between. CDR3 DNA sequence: TGTGCCAGCAGCCAACGAGAGGATGAGCAGTTCTTC. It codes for CASSQREDEQFF.

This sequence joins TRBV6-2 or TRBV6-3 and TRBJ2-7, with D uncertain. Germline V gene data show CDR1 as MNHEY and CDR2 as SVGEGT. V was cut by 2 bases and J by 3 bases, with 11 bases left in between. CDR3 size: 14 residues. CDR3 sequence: CASSYPATDYEQYF. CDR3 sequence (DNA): TGTGCCAGCAGTTACCCGGCCACAGACTACGAGCAGTACTTC.

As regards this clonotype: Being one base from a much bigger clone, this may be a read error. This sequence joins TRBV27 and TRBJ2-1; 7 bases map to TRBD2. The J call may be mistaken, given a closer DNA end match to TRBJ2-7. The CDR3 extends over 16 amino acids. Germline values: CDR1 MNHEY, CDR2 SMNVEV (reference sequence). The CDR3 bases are TGTGCCAGCAGTCCCCAAGGCGGGGGAAGGTACAATGAGCAGTACTTC. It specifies CASSPQGGGRYNEQYF.